This TCR beta chain comes out of a study of CD8+ T cells in alopecia areata. Trimming took off 6 bases at V and 1 base at J, with 9 bases between the two ends. In germline, CDR1 is SQVTM, CDR2 ANQGSEA. This CDR3 is built from 12 residues. With regard to this clone: Antigen specificity is unknown.

T lymphocytes (CD4+ and CD8+) were sorted from PBMCs. Study results and limitations: When scalp samples are sequenced, resident alphabeta T cells of normal skin are also captured. Clonality exceeded that of normal scalp in lesional scalp, most notably in alopecia totalis/universalis.

cDNA prepared by RNA extraction and subsequent reverse transcription served as the template for sequencing. The data were produced by immunoSEQ multiplex PCR, yet TCRdb's version contains in-frame clones alone and is incomplete. The sample has about 120,000 clones, less than 80% seen once; the top ten hold 2.8%. The sequenced material came from CD4+ T cells sorted from blood. The genes are TRBV29-1 and TRBJ1-1; D is uncertain. This sequence originates from a human donor in good health. CDR3 DNA: TGCAGCGTCCGCAAGGGGAACACTGAAGCTTTCTTT. This codes for CSVRKGNTEAFF.